These 13 T cell receptor beta chains share one sample of origin, sequenced in a study of post-analysis software for immune sequencing data. Broader study findings: A few TRBV segments were significantly more frequent in patients than in controls. TRBV5-6, TRBV5-1 and TRBV20-1 were among these segments.

For these receptors, no antigen is known. Built from TCR beta cDNA, the libraries had unique molecular identifiers in them. Each CDR3 protein gets one entry after TCRdb re-called the PCR reads with MiXCR. The sample has some 370,000 distinct CDR3 sequences, around a third seen once. Sequenced: blood. Receptor source: a girl under 18 with multiple sclerosis.

Points on this clonotype: A read error may account for a junction end that differs from germline. CDR3 region: CVSSQGQRNTGELFF. The CDR3 nucleotides read TGTGTCAGCAGCCAAGGACAGAGGAACACCGGGGAGCTGTTTTTT. The V and J genes are TRBV3-1 and TRBJ2-2; maybe TRBD1 (6 bases). Germline V CDR1 and CDR2: LGHDT, YNNKEL (reference sequence). The CDR3 is made up of 15 amino acids. Complete variable domain (other parts from reference TRBV3-1 and TRBJ2-2): DTAVSQTPKYLVTQMGNDKSIKCEQNLGHDTMYWYKQDSKKFLKIMFSYNNKELIINETVPNRFSPKSPDKAHLNLHINSLELGDSAVYFCVSSQGQRNTGELFFGEGSRLTVL.

This clonotype turned up a few times. This chain uses TRBV6-5 with TRBJ1-2, with TRBD1 as a possible D gene (5 bases). The CDR3 covers 15 residues. CDR1 is MNHEY, CDR2 SVGAGI, per germline. Trimming shortened V by 0 bases and J by 2 bases, and 10 bases separated the two germline ends. The CDR3 nucleotides are TGTGCCAGCAGTTACTCGATTGAGGGGAACTATGGCTACACCTTC. Protein: CASSYSIEGNYGYTF.

This clonotype was detected a few times. The chain combines TRBV15 with TRBJ2-1, with D perhaps TRBD1 (5 bases). Germline lookup yields CDR1 LNHNV and CDR2 YYDKDF (reference sequence). The CDR3 consists of 15 residues. V lost 1 base to trimming and J lost 0 bases, with 7 bases between them. This CDR3 reads CATSRAGHSYNEQFF. The CDR3 nucleotides are TGTGCCACCAGCAGAGCCGGACACTCCTACAATGAGCAGTTCTTC.

The J gene is TRBJ2-1, the V gene TRBV15; 12 bases fit TRBD2. This CDR3 comprises 16 residues. The V gene end was trimmed by 5 bases and the J gene end by 7 bases; junction bases not matched to a gene: 9. Germline V gene sequence: CDR1 LNHNV, CDR2 YYDKDF (reference sequence). In DNA, the CDR3 is TGTGCCACCAGCCGACTAGCGGGGGACGATGGGAATGAGCAGTTCTTC. Its protein product is CATSRLAGDDGNEQFF.

Details on this clonotype: The junction does not match germline at one end; this may be a read error. This rearrangement joins TRBV25-1 to TRBJ2-3; unclear D gene. The CDR3 spans 15 residues. Per the germline V gene, CDR1 is MGHDK and CDR2 is SYGVNS. The CDR3 nucleotides are TGTGCCAGCAGTGAGTGCTACCCTTTCACAGATATGCAGTATTTT. This encodes CASSECYPFTDMQYF.

The DNA for the CDR3 is TGTGCCAGCACTAAAAGGGGGAGAGGTGAAGCTTTCTTT. It translates to CASTKRGRGEAFF. The chain uses TRBV12-3 or TRBV12-4 and TRBJ1-1; D perhaps matches TRBD1 (6 bases). V lost 7 bases, J lost 7 bases, and 16 bases lay in between. The CDR3 is made up of 13 amino acids.

Only a few counts were recorded for this clonotype. The chain uses TRBV12-3 or TRBV12-4 and TRBJ2-7, with TRBD2 matching over 8 bases. There are 15 residues in the CDR3. With V trimmed by 0 bases and J by 7 bases, 8 bases remained unmatched. The DNA of the CDR3 is TGTGCCAGCAGTTTAGCCTCAAGCGGGGGAGAAGAGCAGTACTTC. Amino acids: CASSLASSGGEEQYF.

This clonotype showed up just a few times. The chain combines TRBV5-5 with TRBJ2-5; possibly TRBD2 for D (5 bases). CDR1 is SGHKS and CDR2 is YYEKEE in the germline V gene (reference sequence). This CDR3 spans 12 amino acids. V was clipped by 4 bases and J by 4 bases, with 8 bases between them. The CDR3 spells CASSATTETQYF. The CDR3 nucleotides read TGTGCCAGCAGCGCGACTACAGAGACCCAGTACTTC. The full variable domain, its missing parts supplied by reference TRBV5-5 and TRBJ2-5, is DAGVTQSPTHLIKTRGQQVTLRCSPISGHKSVSWYQQVLGQGPQFIFQYYEKEERGRGNFPDRFSARQFPNYSSELNVNALLLGDSALYLCASSATTETQYFGPGTRLLVL.

CDR3 amino acids: CSAGGLEAFF. Here the CDR3 DNA reads TGCAGCGCTGGGGGACTAGAAGCTTTCTTT. This sequence joins TRBV29-1 and TRBJ1-1; the D gene is possibly TRBD1 (5 bases). Germline CDR1 and CDR2: SQVTM and ANQGSEA. The CDR3 has 10 residues. V was trimmed by 7 bases and J by 8 bases, leaving 11 bases between them.

The gene calls are TRBV6-1 and TRBJ1-1; 11 bases map to TRBD1. CDR1 and CDR2 from the germline V gene are MNHNS and SASEGT. V trimming: 2 bases; J trimming: 6 bases; junction bases outside the gene matches: 8. The CDR3 sequence is 16 residues long. The chain's CDR3 is CASSELFGQGAPEAFF. The CDR3, as DNA: TGTGCCAGCAGTGAACTATTCGGACAGGGGGCACCTGAAGCTTTCTTT.

The sample holds a few counts of this clonotype. V usage is TRBV7-9 and J usage is TRBJ1-4, with D perhaps matching TRBD1 (5 bases). Germline lookup yields CDR1 SEHNR and CDR2 FQNEAQ (reference sequence). The germline V and J ends were trimmed by 2 bases and 4 bases, with 14 bases remaining between them. The CDR3 is made up of 16 amino acids. CDR3 sequence: CASSLPKTDLNEKLFF. The CDR3 DNA reads TGTGCCAGCAGCTTACCGAAGACAGACCTTAATGAAAAACTGTTTTTT.

V is TRBV10-3 and J is TRBJ2-7, with 7 bases identical to TRBD1. The CDR3 runs to 14 residues. J was trimmed by 5 bases and V by 4 bases; bases with no gene match: 8. Germline CDR1 ENHRY, CDR2 SYGVKD. CDR3: CAISGSGGKDEQYF. CDR3 nucleotides: TGTGCCATCAGTGGTTCAGGGGGAAAGGACGAGCAGTACTTC.

This clonotype showed up just a few times. V and J are TRBV29-1 and TRBJ2-1; D is unresolved. Germline lookup yields CDR1 SQVTM and CDR2 ANQGSEA. Deletions cut 1 base from V and 9 bases from J, with 22 bases between. This CDR3 spans 16 amino acids. CDR3 nucleotides: TGCAGCGTTGAAGGTGGGTTGTTCGTGTCATCGGGTGAGCAGTTCTTC. Translating it yields CSVEGGLFVSSGEQFF.